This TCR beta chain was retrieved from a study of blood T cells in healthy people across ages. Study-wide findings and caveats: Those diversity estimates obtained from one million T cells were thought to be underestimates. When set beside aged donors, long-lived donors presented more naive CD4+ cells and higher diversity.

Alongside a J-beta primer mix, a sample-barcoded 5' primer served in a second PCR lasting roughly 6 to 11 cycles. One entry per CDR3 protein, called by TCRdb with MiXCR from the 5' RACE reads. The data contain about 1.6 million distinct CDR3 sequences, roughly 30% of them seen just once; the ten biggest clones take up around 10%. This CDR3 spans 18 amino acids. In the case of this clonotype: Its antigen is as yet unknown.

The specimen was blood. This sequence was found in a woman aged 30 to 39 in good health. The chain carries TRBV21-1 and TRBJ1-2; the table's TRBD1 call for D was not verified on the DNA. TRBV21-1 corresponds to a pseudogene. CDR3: CASSKGGQVERRDYGYTF. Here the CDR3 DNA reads TGTGCCAGCAGCAAAGGAGGACAGGTTGAGCGCCGTGACTATGGCTACACCTTC.